This entry features one TCR beta chain sequence. Its antigen is undetermined. Repertoires were generated with immunoSEQ multiplex PCR, while TCRdb's copy carries only in-frame clones and drops some. There are 25,000 to 40,000 clones in the sample; more than 75% occur only once, and approximately 31% lies in the top ten. Samples were taken at baseline and on day 1 of cycles 4 and 7. This sample was taken from a study of OX40 agonist ivuxolimab in advanced cancers. In the study overall: Patients receiving dose escalation had hepatocellular carcinoma, melanoma, renal cell or head and neck cancer. Study-wide results and limits: The expanded peripheral T cells' antigen specificity was not determined. Blood T cells, both CD4+ and CD8+, expanded clonally by week 6 at 0.1 to 3.0 mg/kg.

V dropped 1 base and J dropped 9 bases, with 10 bases sitting between them. CDR1 and CDR2 (germline): SGHVS, FQNEAQ. The length of the CDR3 is 14 residues. The sequencing here drew on CD4+ or CD8+ T cells sorted from blood, taken in a trial of the OX40 agonist ivuxolimab. V usage is TRBV7-8 and J usage is TRBJ1-6; tentatively, D is TRBD1 (5 bases). This clonotype originated in an adult with an advanced solid tumor such as melanoma, head and neck, liver or kidney cancer. The CDR3 bases are TGTGCCAGCAGCTTAGGAGGGGTTGCTTCACCCCTCCACTTT. Amino acids: CASSLGGVASPLHF.